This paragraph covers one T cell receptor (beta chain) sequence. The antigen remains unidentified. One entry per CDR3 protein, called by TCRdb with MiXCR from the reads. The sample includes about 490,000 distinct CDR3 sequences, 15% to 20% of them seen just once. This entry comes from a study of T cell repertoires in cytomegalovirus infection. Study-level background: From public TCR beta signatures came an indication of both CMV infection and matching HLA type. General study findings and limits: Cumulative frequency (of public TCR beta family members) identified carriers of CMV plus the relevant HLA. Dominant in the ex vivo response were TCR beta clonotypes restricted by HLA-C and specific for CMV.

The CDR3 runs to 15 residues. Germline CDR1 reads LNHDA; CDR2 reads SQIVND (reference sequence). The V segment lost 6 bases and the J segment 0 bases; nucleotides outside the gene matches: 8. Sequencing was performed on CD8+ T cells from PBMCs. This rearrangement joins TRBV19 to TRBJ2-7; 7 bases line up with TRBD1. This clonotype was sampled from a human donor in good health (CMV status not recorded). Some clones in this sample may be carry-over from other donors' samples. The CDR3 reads CASRLRDRSSYEQYF. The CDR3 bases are TGTGCCAGTAGGCTCCGGGACAGAAGCTCCTACGAGCAGTACTTC.